One sample yielded the 14 T cell receptor beta chains listed below, sequenced in a study of cytotoxic CD8 clonotypes in ibrutinib-treated CLL listed by TCRdb under 2021. The time point label of this sample denotes: more than 10 months on ibrutinib. The library was produced with the immunoSEQ multiplex PCR assay. TCRdb re-hosts the immuneACCESS table, in-frame sequences only. Its copies lack some clones; in the studies checked, an unresolved V gene accounts for under half of them, and the cause for the rest is not known. For this sample the table gives fewer than 90,000 clones, of which around 68% were detected only once. The leading ten clones occupy under 6% of the sample. Specimen: PBMCs, collected after 12 months of ibrutinib treatment. The receptors were sampled from a human donor with chronic lymphocytic leukemia.

The rearrangement joins TRBV5-6 to TRBJ2-5; maybe TRBD1 (5 bases). Trimming stripped 1 base from V and 5 bases from J, with 12 bases between. Germline CDR1 reads SGHDT; CDR2 reads YYEEEE. The CDR3 totals 14 residues. CDR3 residues: CASSLYQGSETQYF. CDR3 nucleotide sequence: TGTGCCAGCAGCTTGTATCAGGGATCGGAGACCCAGTACTTC.

This chain uses TRBV2 with TRBJ1-4, with 9 positions matching TRBD1. Germline lookup yields CDR1 SNHLY and CDR2 FYNNEI. The junction had 3 bases not matched to a gene; V was cut back by 4 bases and J by 6 bases. The CDR3 loop spans 14 amino acids. The CDR3 sequence: CASSGTGVDEKLFF. DNA of the CDR3: TGTGCCAGCAGTGGGACAGGGGTCGATGAAAAACTGTTTTTT.

The chain combines TRBV12-5 with TRBJ2-6, with D unclear. This CDR3 is 14 amino acids long. V dropped 7 bases and J dropped 2 bases, with 9 bases sitting between them. Germline V CDR1 and CDR2: LGHNT, FRNRAP. The CDR3 DNA sequence: TGTGCTAGTGCCAAATTCCCTGGGGCCAACGTCCTGACTTTC. Translation: CASAKFPGANVLTF.

This clone was picked up a small number of times. The chain carries TRBV30 and TRBJ1-6; a weak D match, TRBD1 (6 bases). Germline V CDR1 and CDR2: GTSNPN, SVGIG (reference sequence). The CDR3 runs to 14 residues. Trimming pared 0 bases from V and 13 bases from J, leaving 16 bases between. The CDR3 loop is CAWSVRGAEGPLHF. CDR3 sequence (DNA): TGTGCCTGGAGTGTACGGGGGGCAGAAGGCCCCCTCCACTTT.

The CDR3, as DNA: TGTGCCAGCAGTTCCCAACTGGGGGAGACCCAGTACTTC. Encoded protein: CASSSQLGETQYF. V usage is TRBV28 and J usage is TRBJ2-5; D gene unclear. The V gene lost 4 bases and the J gene lost 5 bases, with 11 bases spanning the gap. This CDR3 region has 13 residues. Germline V gene data show CDR1 as MDHEN and CDR2 as SYDVKM.

This clone appeared a few times. CDR3 region: CASRQEYNSPLHF. CDR3 DNA: TGTGCCAGCCGTCAGGAATATAATTCACCCCTCCACTTT. V is TRBV6-4 and J is TRBJ1-6; no clear D. This CDR3 is built from 13 residues. Germline V gene lookup returns CDR1 MRHNA and CDR2 SNTAGT. The V and J ends lost 8 bases and 4 bases respectively, with 9 bases between them.

This chain uses TRBV5-8 with TRBJ2-7, with 8 bases that match TRBD1. The junction had 9 bases not matched to a gene; V was cut back by 4 bases and J by 6 bases. This CDR3 contains 14 residues. CDR1 is SGHTS and CDR2 is YDEGEE in the germline V gene. CDR3 region: CASSLLFTGGEQYF. CDR3 DNA sequence: TGTGCCAGCAGCCTACTTTTTACAGGGGGCGAGCAGTACTTC. The variable domain in full, completed from reference TRBV5-8 and TRBJ2-7, reads EAGVTQSPTHLIKTRGQQATLRCSPISGHTSVYWYQQALGLGLQFLLWYDEGEERNRGNFPPRFSGRQFPNYSSELNVNALELEDSALYLCASSLLFTGGEQYFGPGTRLTVT.

This clone was seen a handful of times. The rearrangement uses TRBV7-3 and TRBJ2-2; the D gene is possibly TRBD2 (6 bases). V shed 5 bases and J shed 1 base, with 11 bases lying between them. The CDR3 has 15 amino acids. Germline CDR1 is SGHTA and CDR2 is FQGTGA. The CDR3 DNA is TGTGCCAGCAGCCCAGGGACTTTGAACACCGGGGAGCTGTTTTTT. It codes for CASSPGTLNTGELFF.

This chain connects TRBV13 to TRBJ2-2, with 12 bases fitting TRBD2. Germline V lookup: CDR1 PRHDT, CDR2 FYEKMQ (reference sequence). The CDR3 loop spans 21 amino acids. Losses at the gene ends were 5 bases for V and 3 bases for J; bases not matched to a gene: 19. This CDR3 is CASSTGGLAGGPGVDTGELFF. Here the CDR3 DNA reads TGTGCCAGCAGCACCGGAGGGCTAGCGGGGGGGCCGGGCGTGGACACCGGGGAGCTGTTTTTT. The whole variable domain, filled in from reference TRBV13 and TRBJ2-2, reads AAGVIQSPRHLIKEKRETATLKCYPIPRHDTVYWYQQGPGQDPQFLISFYEKMQSDKGSIPDRFSAQQFSDYHSELNMSSLELGDSALYFCASSTGGLAGGPGVDTGELFFGEGSRLTVL.

The J gene is TRBJ2-3, the V gene TRBV7-9; weak D call: TRBD1 (6 bases). The germline V and J ends were trimmed by 5 bases and 1 base, with 13 bases remaining between them. The V gene's germline CDR1 is SEHNR and CDR2 FQNEAQ (reference sequence). The CDR3 extends over 15 amino acids. CDR3 nucleotide sequence: TGTGCCAGCAGCAACAGGGATCGGGGCACAGATACGCAGTATTTT. Translation gives CASSNRDRGTDTQYF.

This clone was found once. The rearrangement uses TRBV4-2 and TRBJ1-6, with TRBD1 matching 8 bases. CDR1 and CDR2 (germline): LGHNA, YNFKEQ. There are 17 residues in the CDR3. Trimming cost V 1 base and J 2 bases; bases outside gene matches: 4. In DNA form, the CDR3 reads TGTGCCAGCAGCCAAGGGACAGGGAAGCCCTATAATTCACCCCTCCACTTT. It yields the protein CASSQGTGKPYNSPLHF.

The chain is built from TRBV7-8 and TRBJ2-1; TRBD2 agrees at 15 bases. The germline V gene encodes CDR1 SGHVS and CDR2 FQNEAQ. The CDR3 consists of 15 residues. V gave up 11 bases and J gave up 4 bases; unmatched junction bases: 6. The CDR3 region is CAGTSGGRLYNEQFF. The CDR3 DNA reads as TGTGCCGGGACTAGCGGGGGGCGGTTGTACAATGAGCAGTTCTTC.

The chain combines TRBV10-3 with TRBJ1-2, with TRBD1 identical over 11 bases. The CDR3 contains 14 residues. In germline, CDR1 is ENHRY, CDR2 SYGVKD. V trimming: 6 bases; J trimming: 6 bases; junction bases outside the gene matches: 6. CDR3 loop: CAISRTGGGDGYTF. The DNA for the CDR3 is TGTGCCATCAGCAGGACAGGGGGCGGAGATGGCTACACCTTC.

The chain is built from TRBV6-1 and TRBJ1-5; D remains unclear. V lost 2 bases and J lost 4, with 9 bases in between. Germline assignment: CDR1 MNHNS and CDR2 SASEGT. The CDR3 runs 14 residues. CDR3 nucleotides: TGTGCCAGCAGTGAAATACCACTTAATCAGCCCCAGCATTTT. This codes for CASSEIPLNQPQHF.